This TCR beta chain was retrieved from a study of OX40 agonist ivuxolimab in advanced cancers. General study points: Among the lowest peripheral clonal expansion occurred in 0.1-3.0 mg/kg partial responders.

Trimming pared 1 base from V and 4 bases from J, leaving 11 bases between. The CDR3 loop spans 15 amino acids. Germline V gene data show CDR1 as MDHEN and CDR2 as SYDVKM. A word on this clone: What it binds is not known.

Some clones are missing from TCRdb's copy, which holds only in-frame ones; the method was immunoSEQ multiplex PCR. Of some 68,000 clones listed, roughly 86% were seen once; the top ten hold around 2%. The chain joins TRBV28 to TRBJ2-1, with a weak D call TRBD2 (6 bases). The starting material was CD4+ or CD8+ T cells sorted from blood, obtained in a trial of the OX40 agonist ivuxolimab. This TCR was recovered from an adult with an advanced solid tumor such as melanoma, head and neck, liver or kidney cancer. The CDR3 loop reads CASSLLTGLYNEQFF. The CDR3 DNA reads TGTGCCAGCAGTTTATTAACGGGACTTTACAATGAGCAGTTCTTC.